This paragraph covers one T cell receptor beta chain sequence. Produced via immunoSEQ multiplex PCR; TCRdb's table is partial and in-frame only. The repertoire holds approximately 480,000 clones, with roughly 89% as singletons. This specimen comes from a study of Ad26.COV2.S vaccination and SARS-CoV-2 variants. The CDR3 has 14 residues. Germline V gene sequence: CDR1 SGHRS, CDR2 YFSETQ. After removal of 3 bases from V and 8 bases from J, the junction contained 8 bases not matched to a gene. Treatment: over 15 received Ad26.COV2.S at low or high dose, single or two shots; about 5 received placebo; per-sample allocation not given. At day 63 after the first vaccine or placebo injection, samples were drawn. An Ad26 vector that expressed Wuhan-strain SARS-CoV-2 spike constituted the vaccine.

The input for sequencing was peripheral blood, taken in a trial of Ad26.COV2.S vaccine versus placebo. The sequence came from a person aged 18-60 years who received the Ad26.COV2.S COVID-19 vaccine or a placebo. The V and J genes are TRBV5-1 and TRBJ1-2; TRBD1 aligns across 9 bases. The CDR3 DNA sequence: TGCGCCAGCAGCTCGCTACAGGGGGCGGAGGGCTACACCTTC. It specifies CASSSLQGAEGYTF.